The T cell receptor beta chain under discussion was sequenced for a study of early T cells in non-severe SARS-CoV-2 infection. General study points: The VDJdb matching leaned toward anti-spike CD8 responses and overlooked private and CD4 specificities.

About this clonotype: Its antigen is undetermined.

Unique molecular identifiers were added to individual cDNA molecules. MiXCR, run by TCRdb on the 5' RACE reads, gives a single entry per CDR3 protein. In the table there are tens of thousands of distinct CDR3 sequences, roughly 10% of which are singletons. V gave up 6 bases and J gave up 2 bases, with 11 bases separating them. The CDR3 spans 13 residues. Sequenced sample: whole blood. This TCR derives from an adult who was a healthcare worker with PCR-confirmed SARS-CoV-2 infection or an uninfected control (not recorded which). The chain has TRBV12-3 or TRBV12-4 and TRBJ2-7; D is undetermined. The CDR3 bases are TGTGCCAGCAGACCGACTGCAACCTACGAGCAGTACTTC. Encoded protein: CASRPTATYEQYF.